This T cell receptor beta chain was profiled in a study of PD-1 blockade in classical Hodgkin lymphoma. Study conclusions and caveats: When set against healthy donors, newly diagnosed patients were reported to show lower baseline TCR diversity.

Measured with immunoSEQ multiplex PCR; TCRdb has only the in-frame clones, and not every one. Counted here are about 3,200 clones, approximately 80% occurring once; the ten biggest clones make up 15% to 20%. Noted time point: newly diagnosed, previously untreated cHL patient sample. The CD8+ T cells came from thawed PBMCs through magnetic negative selection. Serving as comparison were PBMCs from newly diagnosed, untreated classical Hodgkin lymphoma, which were sequenced alongside the relapsed/refractory trial patients. About this clone itself: Its antigen is unknown.

This clonotype was sampled from a human donor with classical Hodgkin lymphoma. The sequenced sample was CD8+ T cells from blood.

The CDR3 nucleotides are TGTGCCAGCAGTGAAGAGCCGGGAGGCGTCTATAGCACAGATACGCAGTATTTT. It codes for CASSEEPGGVYSTDTQYF. This chain uses TRBV6-1 with TRBJ2-3, with 7 bases aligning to TRBD2. Germline loops: CDR1 MNHNS, CDR2 SASEGT. The CDR3 totals 18 residues. Unmatched junction bases numbered 10, after V lost 1 base and J lost 0 bases.